This T cell receptor (beta chain) is from a study of T cell responses to AZD1222 COVID-19 vaccine (dated by TCRdb to about 2021). In the study overall: AZD1222 recipients given second doses at about 4 weeks or at about 12 weeks were pooled, since spike-specific TCR depth and breadth were not found to differ between the two schedules. TCR sequencing was performed for about 240 trial participants, of whom about 200 were given two doses of AZD1222 and around 26 were given two doses of MenACWY control vaccine. Trial participants were enrolled by age into 18-55, 56-69 and 70-plus year subgroups, with roughly 160, 29 and 62 TCR-sequenced participants respectively. Study-wide findings and limitations: The 56-69-year group was small, and its depth increase did not reach significance, likely because of low power. Conclusions about previously exposed vaccinees are limited because only a handful of AZD1222 recipients were SARS-CoV-2 seropositive at baseline. Participants were mostly white British, with more females than males. The authors suggested clonal diversity may have been underestimated. Epitopes outside the regions mutated in the B.1.351 and B.1.1.7 variants were reportedly recognized by nearly half of the unique spike-specific TCRs. Spike-specific TCR breadth and depth rose significantly after two AZD1222 doses compared with day 0 and with MenACWY recipients. Because no samples from the day 14 peak response were available, repertoires could be characterized only after the peak T cell response. The vaccine-associated CD4 TCRs covered the entire spike protein, and the dominant responses fell in regions 160-218 and 743-854.

As concerns this clone: This clone's antigen is unknown. The sample holds no much larger clone one base away, and base qualities are not on file.

The CDR3 regions of human TCRbeta chains were analyzed by immunosequencing. On the study's bioinformatics: Repertoire TCRs were checked for matches against a reference library of SARS-CoV-2-specific TCRs that had been generated using the MIRA antigen-specificity platform. Breadth was defined as the fraction of unique TCRs that were SARS-CoV-2-associated, and depth was defined as the fraction of total T cells that were SARS-CoV-2-associated. Using the MIRA data, every spike-specific TCR was mapped to the spike region that the TCR reacted to and assigned to either a CD4 or a CD8 class. Log10-transformed breadth and depth values were compared by one-way ANOVA with Sidak's multiple comparisons tests. In TCRdb, the immuneACCESS table is reduced to in-frame sequences with V and J assigned. These tables do not hold every clone; where another copy was compared, an unresolved V gene accounts for under half, and the others remain unexplained. Clone size and the V and J calls come from that table; the DNA yielded D and trimming. The sample has 130,000 or so clones on record, 94% of them singletons. The ten largest make up over 6.5% of the sample.

The sample's time point label, decoded: baseline before first vaccination. Vaccinee samples came from UK trials COV001 and COV002, including a single-blind randomized controlled phase 2/3 trial of AZD1222 (ChAdOx1 nCoV-19) in healthy adults. For TCRbeta chain sequencing, PBMC samples were collected from trial participants at day 0 and at day 28 after the second dose. Material: peripheral blood, obtained on day 0 of AZD1222 vaccination. The source is an adult in good health.

The CDR3 amino acid sequence is: CASSPQGAGNTIYF. The nucleotide sequence is given as TGCGCCAGCAGCCCACAGGGTGCTGGAAACACCATATATTTT. The chain links TRBV5-1 with TRBJ1-3; the D gene is possibly TRBD1, with 6 bases matching. CDR1 SGHRS and CDR2 YFSETQ are derived from the germline V gene. V loses 4 bases of germline sequence and J loses 2 bases, and the interval between the two ends is 10 bases. The CDR3 spans 14 residues, from the cysteine through the phenylalanine. The kept DNA is CDR3 alone, 42 bases in frame from the first base.